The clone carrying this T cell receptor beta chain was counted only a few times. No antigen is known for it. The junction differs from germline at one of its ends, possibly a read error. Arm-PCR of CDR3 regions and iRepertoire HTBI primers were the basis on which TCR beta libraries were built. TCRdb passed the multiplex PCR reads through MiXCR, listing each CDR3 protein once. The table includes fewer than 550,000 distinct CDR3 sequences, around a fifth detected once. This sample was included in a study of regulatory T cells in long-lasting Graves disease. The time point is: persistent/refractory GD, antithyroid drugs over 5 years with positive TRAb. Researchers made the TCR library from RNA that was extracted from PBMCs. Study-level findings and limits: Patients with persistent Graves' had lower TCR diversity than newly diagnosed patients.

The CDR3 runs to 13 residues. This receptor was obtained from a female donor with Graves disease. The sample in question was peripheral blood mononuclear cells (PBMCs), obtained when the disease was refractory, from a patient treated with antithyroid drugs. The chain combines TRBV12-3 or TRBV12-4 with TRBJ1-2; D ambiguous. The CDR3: CASNLERAGGYTF. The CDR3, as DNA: TGTGCCAGCAATTTAGAGCGGGCGGGTGGCTACACCTTC.